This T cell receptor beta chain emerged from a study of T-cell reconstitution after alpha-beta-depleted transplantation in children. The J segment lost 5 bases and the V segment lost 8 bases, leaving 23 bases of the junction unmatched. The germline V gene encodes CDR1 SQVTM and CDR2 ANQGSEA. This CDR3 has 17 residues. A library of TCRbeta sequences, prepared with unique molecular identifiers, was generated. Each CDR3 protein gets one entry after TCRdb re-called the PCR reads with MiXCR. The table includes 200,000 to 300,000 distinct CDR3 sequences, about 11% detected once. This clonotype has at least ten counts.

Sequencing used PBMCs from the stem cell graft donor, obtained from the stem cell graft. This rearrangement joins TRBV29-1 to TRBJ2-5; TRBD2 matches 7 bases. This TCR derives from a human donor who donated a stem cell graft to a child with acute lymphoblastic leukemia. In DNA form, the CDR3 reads TGCAGCTCCATCCCTCAGTTGGCGGGAGAACTTATGGAGACCCAGTACTTC. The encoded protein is CSSIPQLAGELMETQYF.